This T cell receptor beta chain was found in a study of cytomegalovirus exposure and HLA in healthy donors (dated by TCRdb to 2016 to 2017). Study-level background: The 650 to 800 repertoires of the first cohort and the roughly 120 validation repertoires were produced on the same platform, according to a later analysis. The aim of the study was to test whether cataloging public T cell receptors could identify signatures of past pathogen exposure. In addition to the first cohort of roughly 670 subjects, a separate validation cohort of under 150 different subjects was used. High-throughput TCR immunosequencing, statistical association of individual TCRs with disease status, and machine learning were combined to predict cytomegalovirus infection status.

About this clone itself: Its antigen is not yet known. No base quality information exists; no much larger clone differs at one position.

The method behind the library was the immunoSEQ multiplex PCR assay. Per the authors' processing: A statistical classification framework was built to diagnose cytomegalovirus status from the catalog of TCR beta chain sequences. The table comes from immuneACCESS by way of TCRdb, which keeps in-frame sequences with V and J called. Part of the clones is missing from these tables; in studies checked, under half for an unresolved V gene and the rest for unknown reasons. That table is the source of V, J and clone size, and D and trimming were worked out from the DNA. Across this sample there are about 88,000 clones, with 84% seen only once. About 12% of the sample is held by the ten biggest clonotypes. Measured from the cysteine to the phenylalanine, the CDR3 is 15 residues long. Here the CDR3 DNA is all that survives: 45 bases in frame from base 1. The germline V gene encodes CDR1 KGHSH and CDR2 LQKENI. The V end gives up 1 base and the J end 1 base, leaving 3 bases in the junction not matched to a gene.

The donors were included in the validation cohort of 100 to 150 subjects, a group kept apart from the roughly 730-subject first cohort. General findings and caveats noted by the study authors: A later analysis had no HLA typing for the validation cohort, so co-occurrence there was scored across all 120 or so repertoires. The classifier was reported to diagnose cytomegalovirus status with high specificity and sensitivity in both the original and validation cohorts. The study listed approximately 160 TCR beta chains as associated with cytomegalovirus. In vitro tests confirmed that a few of the cytomegalovirus-associated TCR beta chains recognize cytomegalovirus antigens. According to the authors, the approach could potentially be generalized to other disease states and immunological phenotypes. A later analysis found that TCRs clustered in the first cohort also tended to co-occur in the roughly 120 validation repertoires, with more than 90% of cluster scores above 0. Across donors, most TCR sequences were observed very rarely, whereas some public TCRs were present in many individuals.

Material for sequencing was PBMCs. The receptor was derived from a woman aged 18-29 years in good health and CMV-seropositive. The receptor chain draws on TRBV18 and TRBJ1-2, with 7 middle bases fitting TRBD1. The sequenced DNA: TGTGCCAGCTCACCACGGGACAGTGATAACTATGGCTACACCTTC. It specifies CASSPRDSDNYGYTF.